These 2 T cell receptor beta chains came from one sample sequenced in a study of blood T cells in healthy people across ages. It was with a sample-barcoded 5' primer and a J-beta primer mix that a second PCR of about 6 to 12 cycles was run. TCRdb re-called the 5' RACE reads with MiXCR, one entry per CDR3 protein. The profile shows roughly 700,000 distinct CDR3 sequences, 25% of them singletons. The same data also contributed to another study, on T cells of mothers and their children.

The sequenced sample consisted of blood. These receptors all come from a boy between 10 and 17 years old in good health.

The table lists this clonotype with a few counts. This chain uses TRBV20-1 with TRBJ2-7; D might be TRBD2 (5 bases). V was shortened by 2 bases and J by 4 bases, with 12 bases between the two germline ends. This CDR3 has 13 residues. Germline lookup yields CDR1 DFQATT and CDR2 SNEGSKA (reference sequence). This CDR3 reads CSARSLPGYEQYF. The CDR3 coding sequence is TGCAGTGCTAGATCCCTCCCGGGGTACGAGCAGTACTTC.

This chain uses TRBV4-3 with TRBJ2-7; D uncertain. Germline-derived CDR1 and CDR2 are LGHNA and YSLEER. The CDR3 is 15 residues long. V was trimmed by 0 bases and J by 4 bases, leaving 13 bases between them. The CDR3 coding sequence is TGCGCCAGCAGCCAAGATTTGGGCTTGAGATACGAGCAGTACTTC. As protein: CASSQDLGLRYEQYF.